This TCR beta chain came from a study of T-cell reconstitution after alpha-beta-depleted transplantation in children. TCRbeta library construction was performed incorporating unique molecular identifiers. TCRdb reprocessed the PCR reads via MiXCR and lists one record per CDR3 protein. Of around 490,000 distinct CDR3 sequences detected, about an eighth appear once; the ten largest clones hold 14%. The CDR3 is 17 residues long. Trimming left V 2 bases short and J 5 bases short, with 20 bases between. Germline V gene sequence: CDR1 MNHEY, CDR2 SVGAGI. Sequenced here: PBMCs, mostly from graft donor cells, sampled 180 days after TCRalphabeta/CD19-depleted stem cell transplant. The V gene is TRBV6-5, the J gene TRBJ2-3, with D perhaps matching TRBD2 (5 bases). This receptor was identified in a female patient between 2 and 15 years old who had a stem cell transplant for aplastic anemia, so the T cells may come from the graft donor. The CDR3 loop is CASSYELPLWELDTQYF. DNA of the CDR3: TGTGCCAGCAGTTACGAACTCCCCCTATGGGAGTTAGATACGCAGTATTTT.